This T cell receptor beta chain was documented in a study of T cells in Graves' hyperthyroidism and ophthalmopathy. About the study: Before treatment of any kind, peripheral blood was taken at initial diagnosis.

This CDR3 has 13 residues. J lost 8 bases, V lost 6 bases, and 7 bases had no gene match. Per germline, CDR1 ENHRY and CDR2 SYGVKD. Hyperthyroidism was newly diagnosed in patients aged 18 to 65 (duration under 2 months). Any patient presenting with uncontrolled infection, other autoimmune disease, pregnancy or lactation was left out. Together with thyroid ultrasound, orbital computed tomography, serum thyroxine and TRAb, clinical symptoms were used for diagnoses. RNA transcripts gave rise to amplified TCR beta CDR3 regions. The TCR CDR3 was amplified in a first-round RT-PCR using the HTBI primer set. TCRdb re-analysed the multiplex PCR reads in MiXCR, keeping a single row per CDR3 protein. Of more than 300,000 distinct CDR3 sequences detected, 17% appear once; the ten largest clones hold 34%. In its sample, this clonotype was seen a few times.

The chain employs TRBV10-3 and TRBJ1-2; 9 bases match TRBD1. The specimen was blood. This receptor was obtained from a woman aged 25 to 39 with Graves' hyperthyroidism that later progressed to Graves' ophthalmopathy. Here the CDR3 DNA reads TGTGCCATCAGGGAAGGGACAGGGCGCGGCTACACCTTC. It yields the protein CAIREGTGRGYTF.